The rows below give T cell receptor beta chains drawn from one sample of a study of molecular identifiers for immune sequencing clone quantification. TCRdb itself ran the PCR reads through MiXCR, one entry per CDR3 protein. The table records tens of thousands of distinct CDR3 sequences, roughly 25% of them present only once. The sample comprised naive CD8+ T cells from blood, with Jurkat cell RNA spiked in. The source is a human donor in good health. Some libraries in this study had Jurkat cell RNA spiked in. The conserved cysteine and the conserved F or W are not part of the CDR3 here. Fields, in order: J gene, V gene, D gene, CDR3 protein. A D gene is named only where the DNA matches it firmly.

TRBJ1-1 TRBV6-2/TRBV6-3 . ASSYLLGTEAF
TRBJ2-7 TRBV15 . ATSRDREEQY
TRBJ2-2 TRBV12-3/TRBV12-4 . ASSPQGTNTGELF
TRBJ2-3 TRBV18 TRBD2 ASSYLLAGVADTQY
TRBJ2-3 TRBV6-2/TRBV6-3 TRBD1 ASSLRDRYTDTQY
TRBJ1-1 TRBV5-5 . ASSHPTELNTEAF
TRBJ2-3 TRBV9 TRBD2 ASSAFLGTSGSTDTQY
TRBJ2-7 TRBV5-1 . ASSFHGSSYEQY
TRBJ2-1 TRBV20-1 TRBD1 SASGTDIWDEQF
TRBJ2-1 TRBV11-3 TRBD2 ASSLDSRRGGYNEQF
TRBJ2-1 TRBV28 . ASSPGLVGNEQF
TRBJ2-6 TRBV15 . ATSSHSGANVLT
TRBJ2-1 TRBV7-9 TRBD2 ASSLKGLAGGYGEQF
TRBJ2-5 TRBV28 . ASSSLFGYQETQY
TRBJ2-7 TRBV7-2 . ASSLGWGEDERY
TRBJ2-7 TRBV24-1 . ATSDFGQHTYEQY
TRBJ1-1 TRBV4-1 . ASSPYWRGNTEAF
TRBJ2-7 TRBV4-3 TRBD1 ASSQAAAGGAAREQY
TRBJ2-7 TRBV25-1 TRBD2 ASSEGLAGEVYYEQY
TRBJ2-3 TRBV5-5 TRBD2 ASSPTPQGGLAGVDTQY
TRBJ1-1 TRBV4-1 . ASSQEGTTEAF
TRBJ2-3 TRBV9 TRBD2 ASSVGGRGADTQY
TRBJ2-1 TRBV4-1 . ASSQNVGPPGNEQF
TRBJ2-4 TRBV29-1 . SVEDGGPVNIQY
TRBJ1-4 TRBV4-1 TRBD1 VSSQDPPQGADEKLF
TRBJ1-5 TRBV2 . ASSGILSGIRNQPQH
TRBJ2-5 TRBV13 . ASSLGDEGTQY
TRBJ2-7 TRBV7-6 . ASSLVADSYEQY
TRBJ2-2 TRBV7-9 . ASSLALGAGELF
TRBJ2-7 TRBV27 TRBD1 ASSTRQGAYEQY
TRBJ1-4 TRBV7-8 TRBD1 ASSPAIVDRRNEKLF
TRBJ1-4 TRBV20-1 . SATRTGVDEKLF
TRBJ2-4 TRBV29-1 . SVEYSSIQY
TRBJ2-7 TRBV7-9 TRBD1 ASSLEGQGGHEQY
TRBJ2-1 TRBV4-3 TRBD1 ASSHTGGRNEQF
TRBJ2-7 TRBV9 . ASSVGPAGSYEQY
TRBJ2-2 TRBV28 . ASRPRTEIYTGELF
TRBJ1-2 TRBV6-2/TRBV6-3 . ASSYTLMGRGRSGYT
TRBJ2-3 TRBV27 TRBD1 ASSTWTGGLTDTQY
TRBJ2-7 TRBV6-2/TRBV6-3 . ASGYITTNYEQY
TRBJ1-2 TRBV5-1 . ASSSDPGAPLGYT
TRBJ1-5 TRBV5-6 . AKGRAPNQPQH